This record looks at one T cell receptor (beta chain) sequence and its context. As yet, its antigen is unknown. Germline CDR1 and CDR2: KGHSH and LQKENI. V lost 3 bases and J lost 11, with 16 bases in between. This CDR3 region has 13 residues. The data are from a study of lymphopenia after photon versus proton radiotherapy. The assay was immunoSEQ multiplex PCR, and TCRdb's table has in-frame clones only and misses some. The table includes about 29,000 clones, about 87% detected once. Broader study findings: Under photons, naive T cells and diversity fell while effector/memory populations rose. After lymphocyte nadir, photon-treated repertoires showed oligoclonal expansion, especially CD8+ Temra. Post-nadir TCR diversity decline inversely tracked overall survival among those who died.

This material consisted of peripheral blood, taken from a patient treated with proton-based radiotherapy. The gene calls are TRBV18 and TRBJ1-1, with a weak D call TRBD1 (5 bases). The origin of this receptor is a woman aged 55-70 years with cholangiocarcinoma. Some clones in this sample may be carry-over from other donors' samples. The CDR3 is CASSPAGREVAFF. For the CDR3, the DNA is TGTGCCAGCTCACCTGCAGGGCGGGAGGTCGCTTTCTTT.